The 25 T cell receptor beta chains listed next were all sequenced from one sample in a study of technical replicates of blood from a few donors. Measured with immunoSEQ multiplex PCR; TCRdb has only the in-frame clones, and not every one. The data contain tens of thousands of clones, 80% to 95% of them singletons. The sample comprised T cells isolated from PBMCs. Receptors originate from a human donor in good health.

CDR3 nucleotides: TGTGCCAGCAGCGTAGAGTACGTACGAGGCGAGCAGTACTTC. Its protein is CASSVEYVRGEQYF. The chain links TRBV9 to TRBJ2-7; no firm D call. Germline-derived CDR1 and CDR2 are SGDLS and YYNGEE. The CDR3 has 14 amino acids. V shed 0 bases and J shed 6 bases, with 13 bases lying between them.

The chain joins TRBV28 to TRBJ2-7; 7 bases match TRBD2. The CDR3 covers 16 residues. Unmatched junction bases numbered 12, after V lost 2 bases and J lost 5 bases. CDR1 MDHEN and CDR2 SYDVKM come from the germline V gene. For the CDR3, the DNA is TGTGCCAGCAGTTTAGGGGGGGTCCTTGATTGGAACGAGCAGTACTTC. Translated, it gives CASSLGGVLDWNEQYF.

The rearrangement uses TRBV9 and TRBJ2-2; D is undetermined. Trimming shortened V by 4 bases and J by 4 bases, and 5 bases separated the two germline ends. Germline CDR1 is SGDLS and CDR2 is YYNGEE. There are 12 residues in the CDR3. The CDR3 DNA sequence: TGTGCCAGCAGCCCCTCCACCGGGGAGCTGTTTTTT. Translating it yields CASSPSTGELFF.

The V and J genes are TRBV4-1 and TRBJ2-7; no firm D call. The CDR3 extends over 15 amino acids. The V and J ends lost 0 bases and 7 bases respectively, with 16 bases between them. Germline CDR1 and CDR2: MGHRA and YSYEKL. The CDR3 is CASSQDMASSREQYF. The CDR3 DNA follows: TGCGCCAGCAGCCAAGATATGGCTAGTTCTCGAGAGCAGTACTTC.

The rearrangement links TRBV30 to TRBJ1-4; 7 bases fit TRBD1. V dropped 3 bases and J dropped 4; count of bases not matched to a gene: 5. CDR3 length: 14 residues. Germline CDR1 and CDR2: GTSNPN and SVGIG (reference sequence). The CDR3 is CAWSRGGDNEKLFF. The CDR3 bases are TGTGCCTGGAGCAGAGGGGGCGATAATGAAAAACTGTTTTTT.

The CDR3 DNA reads TGTGCCAGCAGCTTAATGGGGGAGGGGTCCTACGAGCAGTACTTC. Its translation is CASSLMGEGSYEQYF. V is TRBV13 and J is TRBJ2-7; 7 bases map to TRBD2. The CDR3 contains 15 residues. V shed 2 bases and J 1 base; nucleotides not matched to a gene: 5. CDR1 PRHDT and CDR2 FYEKMQ come from the germline V gene (reference sequence).

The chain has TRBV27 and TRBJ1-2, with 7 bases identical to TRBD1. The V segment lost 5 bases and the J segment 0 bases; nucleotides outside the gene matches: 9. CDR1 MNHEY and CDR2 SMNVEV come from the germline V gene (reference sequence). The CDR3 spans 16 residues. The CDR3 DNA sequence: TGTGCCAGCAGTAAGGGGGCGGGGCTAGCTAACTATGGCTACACCTTC. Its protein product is CASSKGAGLANYGYTF.

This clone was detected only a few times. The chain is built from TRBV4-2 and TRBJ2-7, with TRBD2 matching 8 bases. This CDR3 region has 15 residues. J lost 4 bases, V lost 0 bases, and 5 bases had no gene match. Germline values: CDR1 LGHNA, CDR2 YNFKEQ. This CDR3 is CASSQDTSGSYEQYF. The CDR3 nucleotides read TGTGCCAGCAGCCAAGATACGAGCGGGAGTTACGAGCAGTACTTC.

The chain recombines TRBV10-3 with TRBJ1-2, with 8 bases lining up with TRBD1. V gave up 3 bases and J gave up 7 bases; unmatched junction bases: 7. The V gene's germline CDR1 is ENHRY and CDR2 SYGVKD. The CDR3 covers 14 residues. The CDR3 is CAISDGQGISGYTF. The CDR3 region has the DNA TGTGCCATCAGTGATGGACAGGGAATATCTGGCTACACCTTC.

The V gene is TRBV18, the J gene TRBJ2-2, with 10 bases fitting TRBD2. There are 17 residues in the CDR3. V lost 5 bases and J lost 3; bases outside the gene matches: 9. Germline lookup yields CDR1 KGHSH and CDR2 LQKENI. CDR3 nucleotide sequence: TGTGCCAGCTCAGCGAATAGCGGGAGGATTTACACCGGGGAGCTGTTTTTT. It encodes CASSANSGRIYTGELFF.

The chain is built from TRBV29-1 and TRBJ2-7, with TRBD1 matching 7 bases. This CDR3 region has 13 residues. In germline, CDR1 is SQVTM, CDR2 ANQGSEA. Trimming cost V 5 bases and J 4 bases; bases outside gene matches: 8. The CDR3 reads CSVQTGVLYEQYF. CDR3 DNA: TGCAGCGTTCAAACAGGGGTACTTTACGAGCAGTACTTC.

The CDR3 is CASIPLGGSSLYEQYF. CDR3 sequence (DNA): TGTGCCAGCATCCCCCTGGGCGGGAGCTCGCTCTACGAGCAGTACTTC. The genes are TRBV27 and TRBJ2-7; 7 bases agree with TRBD2. Trimming at V came to 7 bases and at J to 3 bases, leaving 15 bases not matched to a gene. The germline gives CDR1 MNHEY, CDR2 SMNVEV (reference sequence). The CDR3 is 16 amino acids.

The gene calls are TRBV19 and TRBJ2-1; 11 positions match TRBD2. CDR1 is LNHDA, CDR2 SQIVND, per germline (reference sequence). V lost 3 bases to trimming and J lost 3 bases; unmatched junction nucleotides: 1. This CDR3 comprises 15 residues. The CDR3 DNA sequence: TGTGCCAGTAGTATGGGACTAGCGGACTACAATGAGCAGTTCTTC. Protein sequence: CASSMGLADYNEQFF. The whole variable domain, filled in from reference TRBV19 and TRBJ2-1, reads DGGITQSPKYLFRKEGQNVTLSCEQNLNHDAMYWYRQDPGQGLRLIYYSQIVNDFQKGDIAEGYSVSREKKESFPLTVTSAQKNPTAFYLCASSMGLADYNEQFFGPGTRLTVL.

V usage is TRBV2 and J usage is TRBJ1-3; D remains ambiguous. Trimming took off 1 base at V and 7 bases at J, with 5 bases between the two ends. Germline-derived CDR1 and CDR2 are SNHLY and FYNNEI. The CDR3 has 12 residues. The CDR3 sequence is CASSEERNTIYF. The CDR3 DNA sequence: TGTGCCAGCAGTGAAGAACGGAACACCATATATTTT.

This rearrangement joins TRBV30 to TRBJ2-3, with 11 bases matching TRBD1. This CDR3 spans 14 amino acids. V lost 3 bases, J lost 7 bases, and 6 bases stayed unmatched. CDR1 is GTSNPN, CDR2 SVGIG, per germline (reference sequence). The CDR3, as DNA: TGTGCCTGGAGCGGGACAGGGGGGCCATATACGCAGTATTTT. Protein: CAWSGTGGPYTQYF.

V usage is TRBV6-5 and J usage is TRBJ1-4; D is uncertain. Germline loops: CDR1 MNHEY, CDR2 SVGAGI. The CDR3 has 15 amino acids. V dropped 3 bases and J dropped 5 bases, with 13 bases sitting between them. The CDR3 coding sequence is TGTGCCAGCAGTTATTCAGACACCCCCAATGAAAAACTGTTTTTT. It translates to CASSYSDTPNEKLFF.

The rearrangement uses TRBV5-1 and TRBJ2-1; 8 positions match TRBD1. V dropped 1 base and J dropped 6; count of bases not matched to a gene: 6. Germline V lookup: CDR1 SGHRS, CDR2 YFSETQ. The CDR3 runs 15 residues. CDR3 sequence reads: CASSLTGGLGNEQFF. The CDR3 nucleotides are TGCGCCAGCAGCTTGACAGGGGGGTTGGGCAATGAGCAGTTCTTC.

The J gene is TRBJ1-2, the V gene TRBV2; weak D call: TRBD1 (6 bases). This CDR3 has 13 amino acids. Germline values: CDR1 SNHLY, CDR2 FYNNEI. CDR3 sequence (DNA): TGTCTTCATCGGGACAACTTTAACTATGGCTACACCTTC. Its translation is CLHRDNFNYGYTF.

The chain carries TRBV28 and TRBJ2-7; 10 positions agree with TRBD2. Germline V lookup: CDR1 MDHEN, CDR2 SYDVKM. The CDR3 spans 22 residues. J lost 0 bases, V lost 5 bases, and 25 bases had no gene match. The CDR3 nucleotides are TGTGCCAGCAGTCCTATCCCGGGGACAAAGTACAGCGGGAGGGCCTACTCCTACGAGCAGTACTTC. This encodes CASSPIPGTKYSGRAYSYEQYF.

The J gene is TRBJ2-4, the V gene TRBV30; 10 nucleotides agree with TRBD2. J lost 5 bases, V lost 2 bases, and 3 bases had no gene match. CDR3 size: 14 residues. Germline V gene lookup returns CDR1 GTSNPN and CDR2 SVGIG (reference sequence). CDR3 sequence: CAWSLAGDENIQYF. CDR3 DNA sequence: TGTGCCTGGAGTCTAGCGGGAGACGAAAACATTCAGTACTTC.

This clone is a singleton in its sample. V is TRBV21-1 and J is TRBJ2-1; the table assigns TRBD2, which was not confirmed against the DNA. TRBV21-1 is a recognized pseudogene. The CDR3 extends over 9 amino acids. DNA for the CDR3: TGTGCCAGTTACTATGAGCAGTTCTTC. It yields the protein CASYYEQFF.

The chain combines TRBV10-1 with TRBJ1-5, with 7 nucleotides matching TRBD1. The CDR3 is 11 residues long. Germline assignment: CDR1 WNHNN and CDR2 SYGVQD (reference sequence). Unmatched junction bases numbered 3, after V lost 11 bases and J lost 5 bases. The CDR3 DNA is TGCGCCCATGACAGGGATCAGCCCCAGCATTTT. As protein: CAHDRDQPQHF.

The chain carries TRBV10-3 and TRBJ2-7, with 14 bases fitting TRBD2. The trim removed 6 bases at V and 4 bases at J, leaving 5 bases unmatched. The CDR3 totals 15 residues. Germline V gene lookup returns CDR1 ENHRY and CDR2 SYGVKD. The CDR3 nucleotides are TGTGCCATCAGCGGGACTAGCGGGAGTGGGTACGAGCAGTACTTC. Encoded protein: CAISGTSGSGYEQYF.

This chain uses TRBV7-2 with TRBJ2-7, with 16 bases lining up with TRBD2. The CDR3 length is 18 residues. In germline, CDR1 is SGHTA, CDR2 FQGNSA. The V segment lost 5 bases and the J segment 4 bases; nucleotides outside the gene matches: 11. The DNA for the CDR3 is TGTGCCAGCAGCCTAATCGGGACTAGCGGGAGGGCCTTGTACGAGCAGTACTTC. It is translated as CASSLIGTSGRALYEQYF.

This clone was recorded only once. The CDR3 region has the DNA TGTGCCAGCAGTTTATTGGGGCCTCACTACAATGAGCAGTTCTTC. This encodes CASSLLGPHYNEQFF. The chain has TRBV27 and TRBJ2-1, with D tentatively TRBD1 (5 bases). CDR3 size: 15 residues. Germline CDR1 reads MNHEY; CDR2 reads SMNVEV (reference sequence). V lost 1 base to trimming and J lost 3 bases, with 10 bases between them.